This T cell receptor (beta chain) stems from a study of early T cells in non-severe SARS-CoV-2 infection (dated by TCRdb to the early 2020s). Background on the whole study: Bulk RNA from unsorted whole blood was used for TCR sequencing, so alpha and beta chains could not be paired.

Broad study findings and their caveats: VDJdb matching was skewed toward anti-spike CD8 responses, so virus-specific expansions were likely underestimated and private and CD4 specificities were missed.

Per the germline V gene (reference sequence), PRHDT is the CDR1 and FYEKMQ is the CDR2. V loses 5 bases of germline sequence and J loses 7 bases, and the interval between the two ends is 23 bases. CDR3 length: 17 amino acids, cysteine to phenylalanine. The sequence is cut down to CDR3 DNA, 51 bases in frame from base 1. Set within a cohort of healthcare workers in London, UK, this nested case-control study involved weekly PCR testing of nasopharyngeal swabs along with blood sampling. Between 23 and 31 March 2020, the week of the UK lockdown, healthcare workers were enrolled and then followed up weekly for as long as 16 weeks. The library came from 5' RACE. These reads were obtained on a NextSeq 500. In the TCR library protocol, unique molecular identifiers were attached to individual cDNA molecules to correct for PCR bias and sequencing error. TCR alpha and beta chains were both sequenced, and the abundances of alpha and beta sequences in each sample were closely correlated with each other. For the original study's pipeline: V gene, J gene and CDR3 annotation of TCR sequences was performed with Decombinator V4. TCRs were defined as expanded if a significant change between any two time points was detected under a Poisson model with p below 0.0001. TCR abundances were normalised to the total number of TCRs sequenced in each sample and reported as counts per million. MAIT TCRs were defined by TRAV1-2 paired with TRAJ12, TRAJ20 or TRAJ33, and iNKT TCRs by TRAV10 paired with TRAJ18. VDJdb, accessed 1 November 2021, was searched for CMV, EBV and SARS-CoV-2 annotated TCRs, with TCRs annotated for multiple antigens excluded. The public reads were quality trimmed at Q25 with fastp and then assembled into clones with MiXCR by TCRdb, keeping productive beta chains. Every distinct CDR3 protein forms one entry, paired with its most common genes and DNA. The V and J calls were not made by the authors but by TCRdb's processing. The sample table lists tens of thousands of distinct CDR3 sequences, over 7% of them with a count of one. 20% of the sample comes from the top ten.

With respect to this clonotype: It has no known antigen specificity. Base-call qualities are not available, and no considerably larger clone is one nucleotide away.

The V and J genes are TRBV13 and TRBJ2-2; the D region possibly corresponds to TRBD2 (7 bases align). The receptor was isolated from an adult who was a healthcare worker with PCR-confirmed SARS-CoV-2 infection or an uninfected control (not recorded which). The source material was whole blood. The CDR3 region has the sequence CASSLRGAGAPGGELFF. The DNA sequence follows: TGTGCCAGCAGCCTACGGGGGGCGGGGGCCCCAGGCGGGGAGCTGTTTTTT.